This T cell receptor (beta chain) was found in a study of T-cell memory formation after mild COVID-19. Study outcomes and limitations: Contracting clones, day 15 to 85, had balanced CD4/CD8, and later expanders favored CD4+.

As concerns this clonotype: Its target is not known.

Trimming shortened V by 5 bases and J by 3 bases, and 13 bases separated the two germline ends. The CDR3 contains 14 residues. The germline gives CDR1 SEHNR, CDR2 FQNEAQ (reference sequence). TCRdb re-analysed the 5' RACE reads in MiXCR, keeping a single row per CDR3 protein. The profile shows a few hundred thousand distinct CDR3 sequences, 25% to 30% of them singletons. The J gene is TRBJ1-2, the V gene TRBV7-9; no clear D. The specimen was PBMCs or a T cell subset sorted from them (not recorded which). The source is an adult woman who had mild COVID-19 (a few samples of this study predate the infection). Cell type and time point are not known. The DNA for the CDR3 is TGTGCCAGCAGCCCAGGTCCAGGCCACTATGGCTACACCTTC. This encodes CASSPGPGHYGYTF.